The sequence of this TCR beta chain was determined in a study of T-cell memory formation after mild COVID-19 (dated by TCRdb to the early 2020s). Regarding the research as a whole: Most TCR sequence clusters were specific to one of the two donors. T-cell clones expanding and contracting after mild COVID-19 in a couple of donors were tracked by longitudinal TCRalpha and TCRbeta repertoire sequencing. The cohort comprised two young, previously healthy adult volunteers, one female and one male.

What the work shows at the level of the full study, not this receptor alone: SARS-CoV-2 specificity was not confirmed for the second-wave clones peaking on day 37. Contracting CD4+ clones appeared mostly in the CM and EM memory subsets, whereas CD8+ clones were enriched in EMRA. Some responding clones were detected in pre-infection memory, which suggested that pre-existing cross-reactive memory T cells had joined the SARS-CoV-2 response. The study covered only a couple of mild cases, and larger cohorts including severe cases with pre-infection samples were considered necessary. Balanced CD4/CD8 phenotypes were observed for clones contracting from day 15 to 85, whereas a bias towards CD4+ was observed for a second wave of clones expanding from day 15 to 37.

CDR1 is given as LNHNV and CDR2 as YYDKDF, both from the germline V gene (reference sequence). The germline ends are 8 bases apart after V is trimmed by 0 bases and J by 3 bases. The CDR3 holds 14 amino acids from the cysteine to the phenylalanine. Only the CDR3 DNA is retained, 42 bases long and in frame from the first base. Concerning this clonotype: Its binding antigen is unknown. No per-base quality is available; no much larger clone lies one base away.

The run used an Illumina NovaSeq 6000. TCRalpha and TCRbeta cDNA libraries were built by 5'RACE with constant-segment primers, adding sample barcodes and unique molecular identifiers. RNA was extracted from every sample with Trizol reagent. Libraries were amplified in two PCR steps, with a second sample barcode and Illumina TruSeq adapters added in the second step. The libraries were sequenced on an Illumina NovaSeq using 2 x 150 bp paired-end reads. The original pipeline was this. Reads were demultiplexed and collapsed into UMI-guided consensus sequences with migec v1.2.7. Using mixcr v2.1.11, UMI consensuses were aligned to TRA and TRB V and J templates and then assembled into clonotypes. A clonotype was counted as expanded or contracted only when both edgeR and NoisET called the clonotype significant, with the noise models trained on biological replicates. edgeR calls used a false discovery rate-adjusted p below 0.01 and a log2 fold-change threshold of 1. As an exploratory analysis of dynamics, PCA with hierarchical clustering was applied to max-normalized trajectories of the 1000 most abundant clonotypes. Separately sequenced CD4+ and CD8+ repertoires were used to assign the CD4 or CD8 phenotype of responding clones. TCRdb trimmed public reads at Q25 via fastp, called clones via MiXCR and kept in-frame beta chains. Every entry covers one CDR3 protein and lists the most common genes and DNA from its rows. These V and J calls rely on TCRdb rather than the paper's analysis. For this sample the table gives 110,000 to 150,000 distinct CDR3 sequences, of which roughly a quarter were detected only once. The ten largest clones add up to around a quarter of the sample.

Ficoll-Paque density gradient centrifugation was used to isolate PBMCs. The specimen sequenced was PBMCs or a T cell subset sorted from them (not recorded which). The chain links TRBV15 with TRBJ1-1; 5 matching bases give a weak D call of TRBD1. This sequence was found in an adult woman who had mild COVID-19 (a few samples of this study predate the infection). The sample titles of this study are shuffled in the database, so cell type and time point are left out; the donor was told from shared clones. In nucleotide form, the sequence is TGTGCCACCAGCAGAGATACAGGTGACACTGAAGCTTTCTTT. It codes for CATSRDTGDTEAFF.